Listed below are T cell receptor beta chains from one sample, sequenced in a study of T cell responses to AZD1222 COVID-19 vaccine. The table came from immunoSEQ multiplex PCR; TCRdb's copy has only in-frame clones and leaves some out. The repertoire holds some 190,000 clones, with about 93% as singletons. This sample comprised peripheral blood, obtained 28 days after the second AZD1222 dose. These TCRs come from an adult who received the AZD1222 COVID-19 vaccine. Both conserved end residues are trimmed from each CDR3. Size is omitted from some rows. Given values are once, few, many or a class for expanded clones.

CDR3	J	size	V
ASSRLSGNTIY	TRBJ1-3	.	TRBV3-1/TRBV3-2
AWSGVLPSYEQY	TRBJ2-7	.	TRBV30
ASTKGPNEQF	TRBJ2-1	.	TRBV6-5
ASSQVWSTGGSGELF	TRBJ2-2	.	TRBV3-1/TRBV3-2
ASSQDRGSYGYT	TRBJ1-2	.	TRBV4-3
ASSLLAYTQY	TRBJ2-3	.	TRBV6-2/TRBV6-3
AWRNPGGSGNTIY	TRBJ1-3	once	TRBV30
ASTRELLGQGSRYRNSPLH	TRBJ1-6	.	TRBV2
ASRGVTEAF	TRBJ1-1	.	TRBV10-1
ATSSGTGTEKPYGYT	TRBJ1-2	.	TRBV15
AWRTGRAEAF	TRBJ1-1	once	TRBV2
ASSLGQYSYEQY	TRBJ2-7	.	TRBV28
ASSSLWGTEAF	TRBJ1-1	.	TRBV5-1
AAKDRGSYTEAF	TRBJ1-1	few	TRBV30
ASSPYATGDYGYT	TRBJ1-2	.	TRBV18
ASSEKGPLIEKLF	TRBJ1-4	once	TRBV6-1
ATWWGGTGKDGYT	TRBJ1-2	.	TRBV21-1
ASSSRRSGGAKNIQY	TRBJ2-4	.	TRBV5-6
ASSFRGGEDGYT	TRBJ1-2	.	TRBV5-1
ASKKRENPRTGELF	TRBJ2-2	once	TRBV19
ASRQLGRAEEGYT	TRBJ1-2	.	TRBV7-3
ASSHAPYEQY	TRBJ2-7	.	TRBV25-1
ASSELAGGPGEQF	TRBJ2-1	.	TRBV6-1
ASSEPGGNTEAF	TRBJ1-1	.	TRBV10-2
ASSQEQGGTQY	TRBJ2-5	.	TRBV4-2
ASSEIRAQPQRETQY	TRBJ2-5	.	TRBV6-1
ASTRQGGRDTQY	TRBJ2-3	.	TRBV9
ASSIGEGIYEQY	TRBJ2-7	.	TRBV19